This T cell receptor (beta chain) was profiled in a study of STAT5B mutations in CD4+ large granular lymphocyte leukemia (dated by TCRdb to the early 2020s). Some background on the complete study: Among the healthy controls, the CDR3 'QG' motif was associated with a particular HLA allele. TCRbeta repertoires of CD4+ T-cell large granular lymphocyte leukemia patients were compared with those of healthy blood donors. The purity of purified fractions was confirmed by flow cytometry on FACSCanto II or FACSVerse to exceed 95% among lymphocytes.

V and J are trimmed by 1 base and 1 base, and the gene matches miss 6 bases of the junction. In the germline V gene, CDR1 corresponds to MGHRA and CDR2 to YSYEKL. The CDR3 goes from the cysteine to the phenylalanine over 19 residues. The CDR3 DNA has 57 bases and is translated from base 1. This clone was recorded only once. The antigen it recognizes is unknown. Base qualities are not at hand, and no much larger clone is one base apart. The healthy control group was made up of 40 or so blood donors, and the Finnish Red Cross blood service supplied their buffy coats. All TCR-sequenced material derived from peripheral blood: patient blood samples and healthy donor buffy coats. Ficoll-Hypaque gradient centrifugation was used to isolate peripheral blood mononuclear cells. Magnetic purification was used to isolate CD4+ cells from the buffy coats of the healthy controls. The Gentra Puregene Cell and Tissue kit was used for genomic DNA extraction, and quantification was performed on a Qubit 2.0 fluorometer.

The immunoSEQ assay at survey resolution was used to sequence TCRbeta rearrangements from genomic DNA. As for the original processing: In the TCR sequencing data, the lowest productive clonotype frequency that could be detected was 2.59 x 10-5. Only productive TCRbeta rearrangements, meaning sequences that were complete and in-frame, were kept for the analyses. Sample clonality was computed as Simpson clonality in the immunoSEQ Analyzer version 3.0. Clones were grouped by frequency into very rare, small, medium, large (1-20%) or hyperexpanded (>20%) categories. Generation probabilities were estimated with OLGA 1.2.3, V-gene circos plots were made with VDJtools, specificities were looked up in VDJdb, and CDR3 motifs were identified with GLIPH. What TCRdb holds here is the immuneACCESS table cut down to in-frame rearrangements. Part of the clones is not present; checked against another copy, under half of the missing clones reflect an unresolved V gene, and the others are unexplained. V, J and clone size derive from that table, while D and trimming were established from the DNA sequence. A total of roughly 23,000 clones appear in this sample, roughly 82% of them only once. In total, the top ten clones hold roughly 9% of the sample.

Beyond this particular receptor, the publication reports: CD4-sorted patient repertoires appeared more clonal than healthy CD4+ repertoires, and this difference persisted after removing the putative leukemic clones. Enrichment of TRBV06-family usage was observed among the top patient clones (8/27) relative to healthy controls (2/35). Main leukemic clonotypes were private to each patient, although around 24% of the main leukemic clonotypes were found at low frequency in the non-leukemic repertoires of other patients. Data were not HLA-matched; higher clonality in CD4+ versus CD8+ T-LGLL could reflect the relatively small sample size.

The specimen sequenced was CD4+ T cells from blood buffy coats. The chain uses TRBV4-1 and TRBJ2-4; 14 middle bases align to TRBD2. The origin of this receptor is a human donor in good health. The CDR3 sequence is CASSQVGTSGSGAKNIQYF. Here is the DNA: TGCGCCAGCAGCCAAGTTGGGACTAGCGGGAGCGGGGCCAAAAACATTCAGTACTTC.